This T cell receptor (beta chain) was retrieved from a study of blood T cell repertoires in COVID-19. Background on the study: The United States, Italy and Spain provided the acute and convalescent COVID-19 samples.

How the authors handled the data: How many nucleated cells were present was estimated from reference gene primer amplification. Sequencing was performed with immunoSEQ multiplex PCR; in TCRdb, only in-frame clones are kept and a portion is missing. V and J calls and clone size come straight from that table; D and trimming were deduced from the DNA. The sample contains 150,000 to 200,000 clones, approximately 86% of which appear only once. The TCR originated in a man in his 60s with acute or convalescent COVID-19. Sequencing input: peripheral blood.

The CDR3 loop reads CASRRQGSDTEAFF. In DNA, the CDR3 is TGTGCCAGCAGGCGTCAGGGGAGTGACACTGAAGCTTTCTTT. The rearrangement links TRBV2 to TRBJ1-1; perhaps TRBD1 as D (6 bases). Trimming shortened V by 6 bases and J by 3 bases, and 14 bases separated the two germline ends. The CDR3 length is 14 residues. Per the germline V gene, CDR1 is SNHLY and CDR2 is FYNNEI.